The source of this T cell receptor (beta chain) is a study of identical twins. This clonotype has a count of ten or more. The V and J ends lost 3 bases and 2 bases respectively, with 8 bases between them. This CDR3 has 15 residues. CDR1 and CDR2 from the germline V gene are WNHNN and SYGVQD (reference sequence). TCRdb re-derived calls from the 5' RACE reads in MiXCR, one entry per CDR3 protein. The sample has 250,000 to 350,000 distinct CDR3 sequences; less than 9% are singletons. These same records also appear under a second study, on yellow fever vaccine responses in identical twins.

This TCR was sampled from a woman aged 18 to 35 in good health. V is TRBV10-1 and J is TRBJ2-6, with D perhaps TRBD2 (6 bases). Sequencing was performed on memory (CD45RO+) T cells sorted from blood. The chain's CDR3 is CASSDGGAGANVLTF. The CDR3 region has the DNA TGCGCCAGCAGTGATGGAGGGGCTGGGGCCAACGTCCTGACTTTC.